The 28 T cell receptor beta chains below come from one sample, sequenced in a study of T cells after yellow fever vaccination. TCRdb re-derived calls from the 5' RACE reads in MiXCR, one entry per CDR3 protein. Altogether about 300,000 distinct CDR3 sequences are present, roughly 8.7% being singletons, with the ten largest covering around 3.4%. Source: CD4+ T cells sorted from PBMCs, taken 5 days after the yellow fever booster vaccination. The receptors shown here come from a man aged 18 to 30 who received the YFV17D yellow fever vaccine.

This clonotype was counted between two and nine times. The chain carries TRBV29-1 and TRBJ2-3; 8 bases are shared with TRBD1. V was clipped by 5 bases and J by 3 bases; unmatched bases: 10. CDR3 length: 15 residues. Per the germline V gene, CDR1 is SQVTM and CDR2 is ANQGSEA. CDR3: CSVKSGGFLTDTQYF. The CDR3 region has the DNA TGCAGCGTTAAGTCAGGGGGCTTCTTGACAGATACGCAGTATTTT.

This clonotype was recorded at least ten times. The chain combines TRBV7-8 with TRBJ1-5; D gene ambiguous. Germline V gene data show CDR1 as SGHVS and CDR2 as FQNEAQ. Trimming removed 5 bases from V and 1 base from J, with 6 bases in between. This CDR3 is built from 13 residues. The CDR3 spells CASSRGSNQPQHF. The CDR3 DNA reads TGTGCCAGCAGCCGCGGCAGCAATCAGCCCCAGCATTTT.

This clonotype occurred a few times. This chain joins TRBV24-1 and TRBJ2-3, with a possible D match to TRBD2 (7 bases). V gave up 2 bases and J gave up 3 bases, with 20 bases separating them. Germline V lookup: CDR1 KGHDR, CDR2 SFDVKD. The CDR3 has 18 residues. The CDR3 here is CATSDSSRGAFRTDTQYF. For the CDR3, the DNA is TGTGCCACCAGTGATTCGTCTCGGGGGGCGTTTCGAACAGATACGCAGTATTTT.

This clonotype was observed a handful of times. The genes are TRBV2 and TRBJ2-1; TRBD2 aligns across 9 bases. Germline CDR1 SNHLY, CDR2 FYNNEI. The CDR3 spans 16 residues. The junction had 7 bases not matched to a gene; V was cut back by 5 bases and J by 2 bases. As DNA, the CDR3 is TGTGCCAGCAGTCTACATCAGCGGGGGGCCTACAATGAGCAGTTCTTC. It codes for CASSLHQRGAYNEQFF.

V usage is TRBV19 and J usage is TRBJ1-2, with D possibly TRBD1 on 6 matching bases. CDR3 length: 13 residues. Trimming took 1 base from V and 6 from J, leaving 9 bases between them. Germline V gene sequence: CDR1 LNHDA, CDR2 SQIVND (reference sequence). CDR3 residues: CASSIGRGNGYTF. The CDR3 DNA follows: TGTGCCAGTAGTATAGGAAGGGGGAATGGCTACACCTTC.

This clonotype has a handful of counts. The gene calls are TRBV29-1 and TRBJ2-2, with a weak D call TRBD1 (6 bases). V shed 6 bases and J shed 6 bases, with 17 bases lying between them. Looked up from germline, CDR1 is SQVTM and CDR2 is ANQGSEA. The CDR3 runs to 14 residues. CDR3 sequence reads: CSVKKQGTAGELFF. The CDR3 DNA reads TGCAGCGTAAAAAAACAGGGTACGGCCGGGGAGCTGTTTTTT.

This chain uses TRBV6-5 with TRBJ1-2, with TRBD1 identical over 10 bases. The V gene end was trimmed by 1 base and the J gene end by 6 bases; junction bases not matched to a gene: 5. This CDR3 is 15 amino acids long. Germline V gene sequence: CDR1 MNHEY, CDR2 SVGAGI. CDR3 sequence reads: CASSYWGQGFHGYTF. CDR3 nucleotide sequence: TGTGCCAGCAGTTACTGGGGACAGGGGTTTCATGGCTACACCTTC.

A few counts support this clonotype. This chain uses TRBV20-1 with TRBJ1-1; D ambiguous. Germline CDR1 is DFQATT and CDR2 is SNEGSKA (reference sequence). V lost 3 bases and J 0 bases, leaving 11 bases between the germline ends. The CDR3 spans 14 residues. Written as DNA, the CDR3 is TGCAGTGCTAGGTCCCCGGGATTGAACACTGAAGCTTTCTTT. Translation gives CSARSPGLNTEAFF.

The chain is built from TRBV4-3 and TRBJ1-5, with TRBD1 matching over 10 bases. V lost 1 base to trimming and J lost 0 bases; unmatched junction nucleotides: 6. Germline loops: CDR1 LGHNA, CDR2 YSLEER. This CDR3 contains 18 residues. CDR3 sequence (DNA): TGCGCCAGCAGCCAAGGGACAGGGGGTCCTTATAGCAATCAGCCCCAGCATTTT. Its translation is CASSQGTGGPYSNQPQHF.

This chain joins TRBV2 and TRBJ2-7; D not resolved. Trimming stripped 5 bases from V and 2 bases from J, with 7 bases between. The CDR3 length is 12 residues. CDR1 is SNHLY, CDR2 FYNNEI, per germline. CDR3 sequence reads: CASSMAAYEQYV. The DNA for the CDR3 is TGTGCCAGCAGTATGGCGGCCTACGAGCAGTACGTC.

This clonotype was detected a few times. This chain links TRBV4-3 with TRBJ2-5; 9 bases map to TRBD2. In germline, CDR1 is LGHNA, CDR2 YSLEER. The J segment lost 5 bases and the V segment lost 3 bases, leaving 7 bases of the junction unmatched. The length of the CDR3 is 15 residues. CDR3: CASSQRGGGGETQYF. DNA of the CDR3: TGCGCCAGCAGCCAGCGGGGGGGAGGTGGCGAGACCCAGTACTTC.

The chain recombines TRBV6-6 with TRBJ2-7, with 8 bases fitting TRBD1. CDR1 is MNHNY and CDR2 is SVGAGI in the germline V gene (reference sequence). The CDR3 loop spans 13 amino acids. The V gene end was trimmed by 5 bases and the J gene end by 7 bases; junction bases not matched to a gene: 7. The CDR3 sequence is CASSTRQGQEQYF. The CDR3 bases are TGTGCCAGCAGTACCCGACAGGGGCAAGAGCAGTACTTC.

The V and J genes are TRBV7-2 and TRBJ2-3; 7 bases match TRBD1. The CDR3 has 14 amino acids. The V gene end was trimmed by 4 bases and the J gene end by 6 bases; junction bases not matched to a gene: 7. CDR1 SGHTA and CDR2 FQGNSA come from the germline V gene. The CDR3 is CASSSGTAWDTQYF. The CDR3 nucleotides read TGTGCCAGCAGCTCGGGGACAGCCTGGGATACGCAGTATTTT.

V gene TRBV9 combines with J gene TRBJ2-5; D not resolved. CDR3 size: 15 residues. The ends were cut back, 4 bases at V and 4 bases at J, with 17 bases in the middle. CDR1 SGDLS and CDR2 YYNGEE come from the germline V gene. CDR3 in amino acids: CASSSETGLPETQYF. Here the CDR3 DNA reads TGTGCCAGCAGCTCCGAGACGGGCCTCCCAGAGACCCAGTACTTC.

CDR3: CASSSGQGVSGEQYF. CDR3 bases: TGCGCCAGCAGCTCCGGACAGGGGGTCTCTGGCGAGCAGTACTTC. The chain carries TRBV5-1 and TRBJ2-7; 10 bases agree with TRBD1. Germline values: CDR1 SGHRS, CDR2 YFSETQ. J gave up 6 bases and V 3 bases, and 9 bases lay outside the gene matches. The CDR3 contains 15 residues.

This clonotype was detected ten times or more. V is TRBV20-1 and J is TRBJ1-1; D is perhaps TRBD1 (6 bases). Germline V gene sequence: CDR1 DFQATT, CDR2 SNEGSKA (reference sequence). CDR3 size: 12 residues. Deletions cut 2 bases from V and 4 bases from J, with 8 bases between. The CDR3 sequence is CSARQGPTEAFF. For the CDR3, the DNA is TGCAGTGCTAGACAGGGGCCCACTGAAGCTTTCTTT.

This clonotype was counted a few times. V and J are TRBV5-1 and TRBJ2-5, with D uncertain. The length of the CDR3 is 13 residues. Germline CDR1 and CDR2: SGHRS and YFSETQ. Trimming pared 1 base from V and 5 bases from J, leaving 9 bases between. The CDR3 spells CASSLWLSETQYF. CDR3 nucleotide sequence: TGCGCCAGCAGCTTGTGGCTTTCGGAGACCCAGTACTTC.

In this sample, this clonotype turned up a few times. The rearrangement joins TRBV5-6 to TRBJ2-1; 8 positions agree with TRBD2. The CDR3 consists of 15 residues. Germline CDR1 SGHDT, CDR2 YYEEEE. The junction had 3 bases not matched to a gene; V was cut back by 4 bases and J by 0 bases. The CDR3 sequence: CASSHRGGSYNEQFF. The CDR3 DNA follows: TGTGCCAGCAGCCATCGGGGGGGCTCCTACAATGAGCAGTTCTTC.

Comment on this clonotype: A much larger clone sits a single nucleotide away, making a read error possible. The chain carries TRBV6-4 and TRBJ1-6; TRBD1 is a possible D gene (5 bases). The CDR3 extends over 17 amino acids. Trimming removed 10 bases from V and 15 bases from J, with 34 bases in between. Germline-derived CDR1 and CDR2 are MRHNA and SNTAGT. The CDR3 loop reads CATPTGDQALAGARLHF. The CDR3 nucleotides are TGTGCCACTCCGACGGGGGACCAAGCCCTGGCGGGTGCACGCCTCCACTTT.

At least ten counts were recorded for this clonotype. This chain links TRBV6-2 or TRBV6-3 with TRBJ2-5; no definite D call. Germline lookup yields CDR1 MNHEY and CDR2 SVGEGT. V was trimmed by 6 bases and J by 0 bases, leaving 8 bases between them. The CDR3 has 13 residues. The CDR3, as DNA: TGTGCCAGCAGACAGCACAACCAAGAGACCCAGTACTTC. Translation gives CASRQHNQETQYF.

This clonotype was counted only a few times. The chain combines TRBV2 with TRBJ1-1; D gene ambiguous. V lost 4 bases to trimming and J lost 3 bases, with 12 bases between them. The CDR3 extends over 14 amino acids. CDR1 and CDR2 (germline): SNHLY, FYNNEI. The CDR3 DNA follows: TGTGCCAGCAGTGGCGGCAGAGGAGACACTGAAGCTTTCTTT. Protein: CASSGGRGDTEAFF.

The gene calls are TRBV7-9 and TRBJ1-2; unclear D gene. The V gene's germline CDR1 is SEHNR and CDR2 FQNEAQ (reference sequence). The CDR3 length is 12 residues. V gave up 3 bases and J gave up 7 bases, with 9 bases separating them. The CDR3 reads CASSFLSGGYTF. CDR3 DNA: TGTGCCAGCAGCTTTCTTTCCGGTGGCTACACCTTC.

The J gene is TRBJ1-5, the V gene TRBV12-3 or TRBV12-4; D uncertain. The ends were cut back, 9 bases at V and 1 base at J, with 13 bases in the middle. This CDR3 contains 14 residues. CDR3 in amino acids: CASAPDGSNQPQHF. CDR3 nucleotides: TGTGCCAGTGCCCCGGACGGCAGCAATCAGCCCCAGCATTTT.

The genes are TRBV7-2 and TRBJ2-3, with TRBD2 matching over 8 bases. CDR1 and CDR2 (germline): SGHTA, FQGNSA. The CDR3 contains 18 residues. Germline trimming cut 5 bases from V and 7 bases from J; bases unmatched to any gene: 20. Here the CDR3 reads CASSRPAGGSSAGHTQYF. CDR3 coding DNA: TGTGCCAGCAGCCGACCCGCGGGGGGCTCCAGCGCCGGACATACGCAGTATTTT.

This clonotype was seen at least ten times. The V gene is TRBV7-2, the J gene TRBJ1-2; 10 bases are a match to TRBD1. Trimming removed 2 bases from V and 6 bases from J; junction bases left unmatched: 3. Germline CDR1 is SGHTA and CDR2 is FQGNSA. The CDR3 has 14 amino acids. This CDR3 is CASSLRQGADGYTF. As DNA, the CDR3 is TGTGCCAGCAGCTTAAGACAGGGGGCGGATGGCTACACCTTC.

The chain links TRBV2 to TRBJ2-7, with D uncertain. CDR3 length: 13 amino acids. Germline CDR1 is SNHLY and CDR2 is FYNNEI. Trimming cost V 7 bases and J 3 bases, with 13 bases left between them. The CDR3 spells CASTERYGYEQYF. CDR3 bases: TGTGCCAGCACCGAGAGGTACGGCTACGAGCAGTACTTC.

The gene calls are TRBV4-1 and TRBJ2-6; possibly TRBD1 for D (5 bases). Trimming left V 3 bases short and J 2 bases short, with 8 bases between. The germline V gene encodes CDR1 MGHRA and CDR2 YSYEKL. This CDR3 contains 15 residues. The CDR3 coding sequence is TGCGCCAGCAGCCACGTCAGGGCTGGGGCCAACGTCCTGACTTTC. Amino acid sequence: CASSHVRAGANVLTF.

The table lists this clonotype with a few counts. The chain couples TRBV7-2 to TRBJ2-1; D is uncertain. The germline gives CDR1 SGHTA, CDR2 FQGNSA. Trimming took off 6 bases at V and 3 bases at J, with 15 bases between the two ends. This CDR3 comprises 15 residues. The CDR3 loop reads CASRDPRTRYNEQFF. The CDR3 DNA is TGTGCCAGCAGAGACCCTAGAACCCGCTACAATGAGCAGTTCTTC.